Listed below are T cell receptor beta chains from one sample, sequenced in a study of control samples from healthy donors and cancer patients. Assay used: immunoSEQ multiplex PCR; TCRdb lists only in-frame clones, some missing. This sample carries 120,000 to 150,000 clones, approximately 92% of them seen once, and the ten largest clones take 11%. Sequenced input: blood. The receptors stem from a man aged 30 to 39 in good health. The CDR3 runs from the conserved cysteine through the conserved F or W. A D gene is named only where the DNA matches it firmly. Rows give clone size only sometimes, using once, few, many, or a class for an expanded clone.

TRBD1,once,TRBJ2-1,TRBV4-2,CASSDLTGTGDYNEQFF,TGTGCCAGCAGCGACCTAACCGGGACAGGGGATTACAATGAGCAGTTCTTC
TRBD2,NA,TRBJ2-7,TRBV11-1,CASSLETSGSYEQYF,TGTGCCAGCAGCTTAGAGACTAGCGGGAGTTACGAGCAGTACTTC
TRBD2,NA,TRBJ2-3,TRBV7-9,CASSGGDRSTDTQYF,TGTGCCAGCAGCGGGGGGGACCGAAGCACAGATACGCAGTATTTT
NA,NA,TRBJ1-3,TRBV11-3,CASSSRDSGSGNTIYF,TGTGCCAGCAGCTCTCGGGACTCCGGCTCTGGAAACACCATATATTTT
TRBD1,NA,TRBJ1-1,TRBV18,CASSPPGTGGTNTEAFF,TGTGCCAGCTCGCCGCCCGGGACAGGGGGCACGAACACTGAAGCTTTCTTT
NA,NA,TRBJ1-6,TRBV11-2,CASSLGGDSPLHF,TGTGCCAGCAGCTTAGGAGGGGATTCACCCCTCCACTTT
NA,NA,TRBJ2-5,TRBV19,CASSNSDIQETQYF,TGTGCCAGTAGTAATTCGGACATCCAAGAGACCCAGTACTTC
NA,NA,TRBJ1-5,TRBV7-8,CASSLRLDQPQHF,TGTGCCAGCAGCTTAAGATTGGATCAGCCCCAGCATTTT
NA,once,TRBJ1-1,TRBV20-1,CSASVLSTEAFF,TGCAGTGCTAGTGTCCTGTCCACTGAAGCTTTCTTT
NA,NA,TRBJ1-2,TRBV6-2/TRBV6-3,CASSYGANGYTF,TGTGCCAGCAGTTACGGGGCGAATGGCTACACCTTC
NA,NA,TRBJ1-2,TRBV28,CASSDRTPNYGYTF,TGTGCCAGCAGTGACAGAACCCCTAACTATGGCTACACCTTC
TRBD1,NA,TRBJ2-2,TRBV5-6,CASSFRDRVTGELFF,TGTGCCAGCAGTTTCCGGGACAGGGTTACCGGGGAGCTGTTTTTT
TRBD1,once,TRBJ2-1,TRBV5-1,CASSVLQGAIHEQFF,TGCGCCAGCAGTGTCTTACAGGGGGCGATCCATGAGCAGTTCTTC
NA,medium-sized,TRBJ1-6,TRBV5-8,CASSLGPTNSPLHF,TGTGCCAGCAGCTTGGGGCCGACCAATTCACCCCTCCACTTT
NA,NA,TRBJ1-4,TRBV19,CASSIQGGGEKLFF,TGTGCCAGTAGTATTCAAGGGGGTGGTGAAAAACTGTTTTTT
TRBD1,NA,TRBJ1-5,TRBV10-3,CAISETSTGARQPQHF,TGTGCCATCAGTGAGACCTCAACAGGGGCTCGTCAGCCCCAGCATTTT
NA,NA,TRBJ2-2,TRBV14,CASSQGRGRISGELFF,TGTGCCAGCAGCCAAGGGAGGGGGCGAATCTCCGGGGAGCTGTTTTTT
NA,NA,TRBJ2-7,TRBV11-1,CASSKYASPYEQYF,TGTGCCAGCAGTAAGTATGCATCGCCCTACGAGCAGTACTTC
TRBD1,once,TRBJ1-5,TRBV19,CASHLYRGSNQPQHF,TGTGCCAGTCACCTTTACAGGGGAAGCAATCAGCCCCAGCATTTT
NA,NA,TRBJ2-2,TRBV6-4,CASSVGRTGELFF,TGTGCCAGCAGTGTCGGAAGGACCGGGGAGCTGTTTTTT
TRBD1,NA,TRBJ1-2,TRBV6-5,CASSHRGLRYGYTF,TGTGCCAGCAGCCACAGGGGGCTTCGGTATGGCTACACCTTC
NA,NA,TRBJ1-6,TRBV28,CASSLRIPPLHF,TGTGCCAGCAGTTTGAGAATTCCGCCCCTCCACTTT
NA,NA,TRBJ1-2,TRBV18,CASSYKGVIDYGYTF,TGTGCCAGCTCATATAAGGGGGTAATAGACTATGGCTACACCTTC
TRBD1,NA,TRBJ2-1,TRBV18,CASSPGQDNEQFF,TGTGCCAGCTCCCCCGGACAGGACAATGAGCAGTTCTTC
NA,NA,TRBJ2-3,TRBV5-4,CASSLALSDTQYF,TGTGCCAGCAGCTTGGCTTTGTCAGATACGCAGTATTTT
TRBD1,NA,TRBJ2-2,TRBV6-5,CAIPTGVTGELFF,TGTGCCATCCCGACAGGGGTCACCGGGGAGCTGTTTTTT
TRBD1,NA,TRBJ2-2,TRBV30,CAWSVGDRNTGELFF,TGTGCCTGGAGTGTAGGGGACAGGAACACCGGGGAGCTGTTTTTT
TRBD2,NA,TRBJ2-5,TRBV7-8,CASSPRLAGGGGETQYF,TGTGCCAGCAGCCCACGACTAGCGGGAGGAGGAGGAGAGACCCAGTACTTC
NA,NA,TRBJ1-1,TRBV28,CASSLSGVGAFF,TGTGCCAGCAGTTTATCAGGGGTCGGAGCTTTCTTT
TRBD1,NA,TRBJ2-7,TRBV6-5,CASSYRDRGTYEQYF,TGTGCCAGCAGTTACCGGGACAGGGGGACCTACGAGCAGTACTTC
TRBD1,NA,TRBJ1-3,TRBV7-9,CASRGGGTGNTIYF,TGTGCCAGCAGGGGAGGGGGCACAGGAAACACCATATATTTT
TRBD1,NA,TRBJ1-1,TRBV9,CASSGRDRGFTEAFF,TGTGCCAGCAGCGGCCGGGACAGGGGTTTTACTGAAGCTTTCTTT
TRBD2,NA,TRBJ2-7,TRBV28,CASSFSGRSSYEQYF,TGTGCCAGCAGTTTTAGCGGGAGGTCCTCCTACGAGCAGTACTTC
NA,once,TRBJ2-2,TRBV7-3,CASSQKGTRNTGELFF,TGTGCCAGCAGCCAGAAAGGGACGAGGAACACCGGGGAGCTGTTTTTT
NA,NA,TRBJ2-7,TRBV4-1,CASSQVGAANSYEQYF,TGCGCCAGCAGCCAAGTAGGGGCGGCCAACTCCTACGAGCAGTACTTC